What follows is one T cell receptor (beta chain) and its context. The record originates from a study of blood T cell repertoires in COVID-19. Libraries were prepared by immunoSEQ multiplex PCR; TCRdb keeps only in-frame clonotypes and omits some of them. Here the sample spans roughly 200,000 clones, roughly 77% being singletons. The sample comprised peripheral blood. The clonotype comes from a woman aged 35 to 49 with COVID-19, enrolled during active disease.

The DNA for the CDR3 is TGTGCCAGCAGTTATATACGGACAGGGGCGACTGAAGCTTTCTTT. Translation gives CASSYIRTGATEAFF. This chain connects TRBV6-5 to TRBJ1-1, with TRBD1 matching over 9 bases. The V and J ends lost 3 bases and 5 bases, in that order; junction bases with no gene match: 7. Germline assignment: CDR1 MNHEY and CDR2 SVGAGI. This CDR3 is built from 15 residues.